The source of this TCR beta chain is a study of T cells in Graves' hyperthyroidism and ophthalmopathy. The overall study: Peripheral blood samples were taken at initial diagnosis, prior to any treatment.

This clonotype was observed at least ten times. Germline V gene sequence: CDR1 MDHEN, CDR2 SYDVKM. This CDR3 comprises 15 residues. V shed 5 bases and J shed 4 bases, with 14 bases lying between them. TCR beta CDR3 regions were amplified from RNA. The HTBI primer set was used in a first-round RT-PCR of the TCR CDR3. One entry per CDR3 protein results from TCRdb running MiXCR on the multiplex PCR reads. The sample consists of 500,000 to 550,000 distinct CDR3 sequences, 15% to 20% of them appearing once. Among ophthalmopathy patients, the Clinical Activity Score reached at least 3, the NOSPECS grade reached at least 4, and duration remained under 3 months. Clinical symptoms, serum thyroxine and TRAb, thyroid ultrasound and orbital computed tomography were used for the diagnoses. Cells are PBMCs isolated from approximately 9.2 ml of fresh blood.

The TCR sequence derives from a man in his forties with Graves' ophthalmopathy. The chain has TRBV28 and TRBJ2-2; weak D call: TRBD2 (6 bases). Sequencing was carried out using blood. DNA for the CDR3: TGTGCCAGCAGTCCTCTCGCGGGACCCACCGGGGAGCTGTTTTTT. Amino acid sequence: CASSPLAGPTGELFF.